This T cell receptor (beta chain) was found in a study of PD-L1 blockade in urothelial cancer. Across the whole study: Per blood sample, T cells had a median of roughly 150,000.

Here immunoSEQ multiplex PCR was the method, and the copy in TCRdb shows in-frame clones only, minus some. The sample consists of just under 45,000 clones, roughly 85% of them appearing once. The J segment lost 4 bases and the V segment lost 5 bases, leaving 12 bases of the junction unmatched. This CDR3 spans 17 amino acids. Germline assignment: CDR1 SGHVS and CDR2 FQNEAQ. Time point in this sample: peripheral blood 6 weeks after treatment start. This specimen consisted of PBMCs, obtained around atezolizumab (anti-PD-L1) treatment. V and J are TRBV7-8 and TRBJ2-1; 9 nucleotides agree with TRBD1. This clonotype was obtained from a man aged 55 to 69 with urothelial cancer. Here the CDR3 reads CASSRTGGPARYNEQFF. CDR3 in DNA: TGTGCCAGCAGCCGTACAGGGGGCCCAGCCAGGTACAATGAGCAGTTCTTC.